These 3 T cell receptor beta chains were all obtained from the same sample, sequenced in a study of tumor-infiltrating lymphocytes in primary liver carcinoma. Unsorted whole blood yielded blood RNA, and germline DNA was extracted as well. Researchers generated TCR beta cDNA from 500 ng of total RNA, relying on a constant-region primer. Slightly modified ARM-PCR served as the procedure for the TCR beta libraries. These libraries came from three rounds of nested multiplex PCR. Primers for the first two PCR rounds were TRBV1-TRBV30 forward primers and a C-beta reverse primer (approximately 10 cycles per round). TCRdb reprocessed the multiplex PCR reads with MiXCR, giving one entry per CDR3 protein. The sample carries a few hundred thousand distinct CDR3 sequences, approximately 58% recorded once. The sequenced material came from peripheral blood. Receptors were obtained from a woman aged 25 to 39 with primary liver carcinoma and hepatitis B virus infection.

With regard to this clonotype: A much more abundant neighbour one base away suggests this may be a read error. The rearrangement uses TRBV29-1 and TRBJ2-2, with 8 nucleotides matching TRBD1. V trimming: 8 bases; J trimming: 4 bases; junction bases outside the gene matches: 9. Germline lookup yields CDR1 SQVTM and CDR2 ANQGSEA. The CDR3 contains 14 residues. Here the CDR3 DNA reads TGCAGCATTGGGGGGCAGGGGGCCACCGGGGAGCTGTTTTTT. Translating gives CSIGGQGATGELFF.

Turning to this clonotype: One end of the junction varies from germline; a read error may be responsible. V usage is TRBV6-2 or TRBV6-3 and J usage is TRBJ2-7; 7 bases align to TRBD2. Germline lookup yields CDR1 MNHEY and CDR2 SVGEGT. This CDR3 comprises 19 residues. CDR3 amino acids: CASSYMRGGSFILPYERYF. CDR3 coding DNA: TGTGCCAGCAGTTACATGCGGGGCGGGAGTTTCATCCTCCCTTACGAGCGGTACTTC.

This clonotype has a single count. The chain joins TRBV11-1 to TRBJ2-2, with D perhaps TRBD1 (6 bases). Between the trimmed V and J ends, which lost 4 bases and 6 bases, there was a span of 12 bases. The germline V gene encodes CDR1 SGHAT and CDR2 FQDESV (reference sequence). The CDR3 totals 14 residues. DNA of the CDR3: TGTGCCAGCAGCTCGATCGAGGGGGCCGGGGAGCTGTTTTTT. As protein: CASSSIEGAGELFF.